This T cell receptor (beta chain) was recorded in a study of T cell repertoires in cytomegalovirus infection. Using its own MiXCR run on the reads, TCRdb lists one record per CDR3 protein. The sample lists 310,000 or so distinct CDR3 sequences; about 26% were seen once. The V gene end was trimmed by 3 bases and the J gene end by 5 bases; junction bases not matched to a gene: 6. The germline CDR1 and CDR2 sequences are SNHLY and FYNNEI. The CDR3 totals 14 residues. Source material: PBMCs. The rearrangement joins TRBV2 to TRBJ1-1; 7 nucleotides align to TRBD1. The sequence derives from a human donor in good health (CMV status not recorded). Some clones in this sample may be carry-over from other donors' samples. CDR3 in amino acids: CASSESGGWTEAFF. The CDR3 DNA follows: TGTGCCAGCAGTGAGTCAGGGGGATGGACTGAAGCTTTCTTT.